Shown below are 5 T cell receptor beta chains from a single sample sequenced in a study of CXCR3-negative and CXCR3-positive naive CD8 T cells. The authors made the TRB cDNA libraries by 5' RACE using UMI labels. After re-calling the 5' RACE reads, TCRdb lists one entry per CDR3 protein, DNA absent. This specimen shows about 38,000 distinct CDR3 sequences; the ten leading clones hold about 15%. The sequencing input was memory CD8+ T cells from blood. Receptors were obtained from a human donor in good health. Some clones in this sample may be carry-over from other donors' samples.

The V and J genes are TRBV12-3 or TRBV12-4 and TRBJ2-7; the D gene TCRdb calls, TRBD2, cannot be checked with no DNA. This CDR3 is 20 amino acids long. CDR3 sequence reads: CASSPILPPLGGSYSYEQYF.

The CDR3 protein is CASNLGGSEAFF. The chain employs TRBV12-3 or TRBV12-4 and TRBJ1-1; with no DNA, the TCRdb D assignment of TRBD1 cannot be verified. The CDR3 extends over 12 amino acids.

The chain joins TRBV9 to TRBJ2-1; with no DNA, the TCRdb D assignment of TRBD2 cannot be verified. Germline CDR1 reads SGDLS; CDR2 reads YYNGEE. This CDR3 region has 14 residues. The chain's CDR3 is CASSVEEVIDEQFF.

This sequence joins TRBV15 and TRBJ2-1. Germline CDR1 is LNHNV and CDR2 is YYDKDF (reference sequence). The CDR3 length is 15 residues. This CDR3 is CATSSAGDSYNEQFF.

V is TRBV11-2 and J is TRBJ2-1. Germline V CDR1 and CDR2: SGHAT, FQNNGV. CDR3 length: 11 amino acids. The CDR3 spells CASSLEGEQFF.